A single sample gave rise to the 30 T cell receptor beta chains below, sequenced in a study of T-cell reconstitution after alpha-beta-depleted transplantation in children. Unique molecular identifiers were used to barcode this TCRbeta library. TCRdb redid the calling of the PCR reads with MiXCR, one entry per CDR3 protein. This table holds about 600,000 distinct CDR3 sequences, roughly a tenth found once. This material consisted of PBMCs from the stem cell graft donor, taken from the stem cell graft. All receptors derive from a human donor who donated a stem cell graft to a child with acute myeloid leukemia.

In this sample, this clonotype turned up many times. The CDR3 nucleotides read TGTGCCAGCAGATCACAGGGGGCAGATACGCAGTATTTT. Protein: CASRSQGADTQYF. The gene calls are TRBV6-1 and TRBJ2-3, with 8 bases lining up with TRBD1. Germline V gene sequence: CDR1 MNHNS, CDR2 SASEGT. The V and J ends lost 6 bases and 4 bases, in that order; junction bases with no gene match: 3. This CDR3 contains 13 residues.

This clonotype turned up a few times. The chain is built from TRBV7-6 and TRBJ2-5; D is uncertain. Trimming removed 3 bases from V and 5 bases from J, with 10 bases in between. The CDR3 has 13 amino acids. Germline loops: CDR1 SGHVS, CDR2 FNYEAQ. The CDR3 nucleotides are TGTGCCAGCAGCTTCCGGGTAACGGAGACCCAGTACTTC. This encodes CASSFRVTETQYF.

This chain connects TRBV20-1 to TRBJ1-5, with TRBD1 matching 8 bases. The CDR3 length is 15 residues. V lost 4 bases, J lost 2 bases, and 7 bases stayed unmatched. Looked up from germline, CDR1 is DFQATT and CDR2 is SNEGSKA (reference sequence). The DNA of the CDR3 is TGCAGTGCTAAAGACAGGGGCCGAGGCAATCAGCCCCAGCATTTT. Its translation: CSAKDRGRGNQPQHF.

This clonotype was detected a few times. The chain couples TRBV7-3 to TRBJ2-2, with 7 bases matching TRBD1. This CDR3 is 16 amino acids long. Germline V gives CDR1 SGHTA, CDR2 FQGTGA. V trimming: 1 base; J trimming: 6 bases; junction bases outside the gene matches: 8. For the CDR3, the DNA is TGTGCCAGCAGCTTAAGGGACAGAGGATCATCCGGGGAGCTGTTTTTT. Amino acid sequence: CASSLRDRGSSGELFF.

V is TRBV20-1 and J is TRBJ2-7; no firm D call. V was trimmed by 1 base and J by 4 bases, leaving 14 bases between them. The CDR3 runs to 14 residues. Germline V lookup: CDR1 DFQATT, CDR2 SNEGSKA (reference sequence). The CDR3 sequence: CSARGAVGIYEQYF. In nucleotides, the CDR3 is TGCAGTGCTAGAGGGGCCGTGGGAATTTACGAGCAGTACTTC.

This clonotype came up many times. Here the CDR3 DNA reads TGCAGTGCTCGGACTAGCGGGAGTAGGAATGAGCAGTTCTTC. Its translation: CSARTSGSRNEQFF. This sequence joins TRBV20-1 and TRBJ2-1; 13 nucleotides line up with TRBD2. With 5 bases clipped from V and 7 bases from J, the junction kept 5 bases outside the gene matches. Germline loops: CDR1 DFQATT, CDR2 SNEGSKA (reference sequence). The CDR3 sequence is 14 residues long.

The chain joins TRBV18 to TRBJ2-5, with a possible D match to TRBD1 (5 bases). The germline CDR1 and CDR2 sequences are KGHSH and LQKENI. The CDR3 is 14 residues long. The germline V and J ends were trimmed by 3 bases and 2 bases, with 10 bases remaining between them. CDR3 bases: TGTGCCAGCTCACCGTTGGGGCATCAAGAGACCCAGTACTTC. Protein sequence: CASSPLGHQETQYF.

This clonotype occurred many times. The chain uses TRBV9 and TRBJ1-4; the D is unclear. Germline assignment: CDR1 SGDLS and CDR2 YYNGEE. The CDR3 is 15 amino acids. V was shortened by 4 bases and J by 4 bases, with 14 bases between the two germline ends. The CDR3 DNA follows: TGTGCCAGCAGCCCGGAAGGGATTATTAATGAAAAACTGTTTTTT. Its protein product is CASSPEGIINEKLFF.

This sequence joins TRBV19 and TRBJ2-2, with 9 bases lining up with TRBD2. V lost 5 bases, J lost 7 bases, and 5 bases stayed unmatched. Germline V gene data show CDR1 as LNHDA and CDR2 as SQIVND (reference sequence). CDR3 length: 14 amino acids. CDR3 coding DNA: TGTGCCAGTAGTTCCGGGACTAGCATCGGGGAGCTGTTTTTT. Translated: CASSSGTSIGELFF.

The chain joins TRBV7-2 to TRBJ2-1; the match to TRBD2 covers 7 bases. After removal of 0 bases from V and 6 bases from J, the junction contained 8 bases not matched to a gene. The germline V gene encodes CDR1 SGHTA and CDR2 FQGNSA. The CDR3 length is 16 residues. CDR3 DNA: TGTGCCAGCAGCTTAGCACGAGGCCCGGGGGGCAATGAGCAGTTCTTC. Protein: CASSLARGPGGNEQFF.

This clonotype was observed a handful of times. The chain is built from TRBV10-3 and TRBJ2-7, with TRBD2 matching over 13 bases. The V gene's germline CDR1 is ENHRY and CDR2 SYGVKD. CDR3 length: 20 residues. V lost 6 bases to trimming and J lost 0 bases; unmatched junction nucleotides: 17. Here the CDR3 reads CAIRPTTLAGGGKASYEQYF. As DNA, the CDR3 is TGTGCCATCAGGCCTACAACACTAGCGGGAGGGGGCAAAGCCTCCTACGAGCAGTACTTC.

The rearrangement links TRBV3-1 to TRBJ2-7, with no clear D. The germline CDR1 and CDR2 sequences are LGHDT and YNNKEL (reference sequence). Trimming shortened V by 0 bases and J by 6 bases, and 9 bases separated the two germline ends. The CDR3 sequence is 13 residues long. The CDR3 loop reads CASSQDLGAEQYF. The CDR3 region has the DNA TGTGCCAGCAGCCAAGATCTAGGCGCCGAGCAGTACTTC.

This clonotype occurred a few times. The chain employs TRBV27 and TRBJ1-1; D is perhaps TRBD1 (5 bases). CDR3 length equals 13 residues. Deletions cut 6 bases from V and 1 base from J, with 9 bases between. Germline V gene sequence: CDR1 MNHEY, CDR2 SMNVEV (reference sequence). The CDR3 sequence: CASRWDWNTEAFF. The CDR3 nucleotides are TGTGCCAGCAGGTGGGACTGGAACACTGAAGCTTTCTTT.

In its sample, this clonotype was seen a few times. The rearrangement uses TRBV10-2 and TRBJ1-5, with unresolved D. Trimming removed 0 bases at V and 7 bases at J, with 4 bases between. The CDR3 totals 12 residues. Germline CDR1 WSHSY, CDR2 SAAADI. The DNA of the CDR3 is TGCGCCAGCAGTGAGTCTCGGCAGCCCCAGCATTTT. This gives the protein CASSESRQPQHF.

The gene calls are TRBV6-2 or TRBV6-3 and TRBJ1-2; D is unclear. V lost 6 bases to trimming and J lost 3 bases, with 17 bases between them. From germline, CDR1 is MNHEY and CDR2 SVGEGT. The CDR3 sequence is 15 residues long. Here the CDR3 reads CASRRIAALDYGYTF. The CDR3 DNA reads as TGTGCCAGCAGGCGGATAGCGGCATTGGACTATGGCTACACCTTC.

This clonotype was detected only a few times. The V call is TRBV9, the J call TRBJ2-3; no clear D gene. This CDR3 region has 14 residues. Germline CDR1 and CDR2: SGDLS and YYNGEE. V was trimmed by 0 bases and J by 2 bases, leaving 7 bases between them. The CDR3 sequence: CASSVAPITDTQYF. Written as DNA, the CDR3 is TGTGCCAGCAGCGTAGCCCCTATCACAGATACGCAGTATTTT.

This clonotype was recorded a few times. The genes are TRBV6-2 or TRBV6-3 and TRBJ2-1, with TRBD2 matching over 11 bases. The CDR3 totals 19 residues. CDR1 MNHEY and CDR2 SVGEGT come from the germline V gene. V was clipped by 0 bases and J by 4 bases; unmatched bases: 11. In nucleotides, the CDR3 is TGTGCCAGCAGTTACTCTATTATCGTCGGGACTAGCGGTTACAATGAGCAGTTCTTC. This encodes CASSYSIIVGTSGYNEQFF.

This clonotype was found many times. V is TRBV7-3 and J is TRBJ2-1; 11 positions match TRBD2. Germline CDR1 and CDR2: SGHTA and FQGTGA. The CDR3 extends over 16 amino acids. The trim removed 2 bases at V and 8 bases at J, leaving 8 bases unmatched. DNA for the CDR3: TGTGCCAGCAGCTTATCGCAGACTAGCGGGAAATATGAGCAGTTCTTC. This sequence encodes CASSLSQTSGKYEQFF.

This clonotype was seen more than once but under ten times. The V and J genes are TRBV29-1 and TRBJ1-1; D gene ambiguous. Trimming shortened V by 4 bases and J by 3 bases, and 12 bases separated the two germline ends. The germline V gene encodes CDR1 SQVTM and CDR2 ANQGSEA. CDR3 size: 13 residues. The CDR3 loop is CSVVTGRYTEAFF. As DNA, the CDR3 is TGCAGCGTTGTAACGGGCAGATACACTGAAGCTTTCTTT.

Only a few counts were recorded for this clonotype. This chain connects TRBV7-8 to TRBJ2-5; no reliable D call. The V and J ends lost 3 bases and 5 bases respectively, with 10 bases between them. The CDR3 sequence is 13 residues long. Per the germline V gene, CDR1 is SGHVS and CDR2 is FQNEAQ. CDR3 sequence: CASSLAYAETQYF. For the CDR3, the DNA is TGTGCCAGCAGCTTGGCTTATGCGGAGACCCAGTACTTC. The complete variable domain, with remaining parts taken from reference TRBV7-8 and TRBJ2-5, reads GAGVSQSPRYKVAKRGQDVALRCDPISGHVSLFWYQQALGQGPEFLTYFQNEAQLDKSGLPSDRFFAERPEGSVSTLKIQRTQQEDSAVYLCASSLAYAETQYFGPGTRLLVL.

At least ten counts were recorded for this clonotype. The rearrangement uses TRBV6-5 and TRBJ2-3; possible D gene TRBD2, 5 bases. Germline loops: CDR1 MNHEY, CDR2 SVGAGI. V gave up 1 base and J gave up 0 bases, with 11 bases separating them. The CDR3 has 16 residues. In DNA form, the CDR3 reads TGTGCCAGCAGTTACTTTACTAGATTGAGCACAGATACGCAGTATTTT. Its translation is CASSYFTRLSTDTQYF.

The V call is TRBV29-1, the J call TRBJ2-1; 12 nucleotides align to TRBD2. With 5 bases clipped from V and 2 bases from J, the junction kept 4 bases outside the gene matches. This CDR3 region has 15 residues. Germline CDR1 and CDR2: SQVTM and ANQGSEA. CDR3 coding DNA: TGCAGCGTTTCTAGCGGGAGGGCCACCTACAATGAGCAGTTCTTC. It codes for CSVSSGRATYNEQFF.

This clonotype was found a few times. The CDR3 sequence is CSAPARAGGPSGETQYF. CDR3 DNA: TGCAGTGCCCCCGCCAGGGCGGGAGGGCCCTCTGGGGAGACCCAGTACTTC. The rearrangement uses TRBV20-1 and TRBJ2-5; 9 nucleotides line up with TRBD2. The CDR3 consists of 17 residues. J gave up 5 bases and V 6 bases, and 19 bases lay outside the gene matches. CDR1 and CDR2 from the germline V gene are DFQATT and SNEGSKA (reference sequence).

This clonotype showed up many times. The chain combines TRBV20-1 with TRBJ2-3; TRBD1 matches at 7 bases. Germline CDR1 DFQATT, CDR2 SNEGSKA (reference sequence). Trimming removed 0 bases from V and 4 bases from J; junction bases left unmatched: 7. The CDR3 extends over 15 amino acids. The CDR3 loop is CSARDPRQGADTQYF. In DNA form, the CDR3 reads TGCAGTGCTAGAGATCCGAGACAGGGAGCAGATACGCAGTATTTT.

The rearrangement joins TRBV7-9 to TRBJ2-1, with 7 nucleotides matching TRBD2. Trimming cost V 5 bases and J 10 bases; bases outside gene matches: 8. Looked up from germline, CDR1 is SEHNR and CDR2 is FQNEAQ (reference sequence). This CDR3 contains 13 residues. CDR3 loop: CASSLELANEQFF. Written as DNA, the CDR3 is TGTGCCAGCAGCCTCGAACTAGCGAACGAGCAGTTCTTC.

This clonotype was recorded many times. This chain uses TRBV20-1 with TRBJ1-1, with 7 nucleotides matching TRBD1. This CDR3 has 14 amino acids. The junction had 4 bases not matched to a gene; V was cut back by 2 bases and J by 1 base. Germline CDR1 is DFQATT and CDR2 is SNEGSKA (reference sequence). The CDR3, as DNA: TGCAGTGCTAGACAGGGGGAGGGGAACACTGAAGCTTTCTTT. It specifies CSARQGEGNTEAFF.

The V and J genes are TRBV5-1 and TRBJ2-1; no definite D call. This CDR3 is 12 amino acids long. V was clipped by 5 bases and J by 5 bases, with 8 bases between them. Per the germline V gene, CDR1 is SGHRS and CDR2 is YFSETQ. Here the CDR3 reads CASRPSDNEQFF. The CDR3 DNA sequence: TGCGCCAGCAGGCCCAGCGACAATGAGCAGTTCTTC.

The chain links TRBV5-1 to TRBJ2-7; 14 nucleotides match TRBD2. V was clipped by 4 bases and J by 3 bases; unmatched bases: 9. The CDR3 runs 17 residues. Germline V gives CDR1 SGHRS, CDR2 YFSETQ. CDR3 protein: CASSTEGLAGGHYEQYF. The CDR3 DNA follows: TGCGCCAGCAGCACCGAAGGACTAGCGGGAGGCCACTACGAGCAGTACTTC.

This rearrangement joins TRBV7-8 to TRBJ1-2, with D hard to call. The CDR3 has 16 amino acids. Germline V gives CDR1 SGHVS, CDR2 FQNEAQ. V lost 4 bases to trimming and J lost 8 bases, with 23 bases between them. CDR3 region: CASSSMGGTSGKGYTF. The CDR3 DNA is TGTGCCAGCAGCTCGATGGGTGGCACATCGGGGAAGGGCTACACCTTC.

The J gene is TRBJ1-2, the V gene TRBV15; a weak D match, TRBD1 (6 bases). CDR1 is LNHNV and CDR2 is YYDKDF in the germline V gene (reference sequence). CDR3 length: 13 residues. The V end lost 3 bases, the J end lost 4 bases, and 9 bases lay between the germline ends. Here the CDR3 DNA reads TGTGCCACCAGCAGGGACAGACTCTATGGCTACACCTTC. As protein: CATSRDRLYGYTF. Together with reference TRBV15 and TRBJ1-2, the CDR3 gives the full variable domain: DAMVIQNPRYQVTQFGKPVTLSCSQTLNHNVMYWYQQKSSQAPKLLFHYYDKDFNNEADTPDNFQSRRPNTSFCFLDIRSPGLGDTAMYLCATSRDRLYGYTFGSGTRLTVV.